A single sample gave rise to the 28 T cell receptor beta chains below, sequenced in a study of CD8 T cells in ankylosing spondylitis. The antigens of these receptors remain unknown. TCRdb ran MiXCR on the 5' RACE reads and lists one entry per CDR3 protein. The sample lists over 600,000 distinct CDR3 sequences, about 20% occurring once. Findings and caveats of the study: It appeared that ankylosing spondylitis blood was characterized by a TCR beta motif of several highly homologous variants.

The specimen was blood, either unsorted or a sorted T cell fraction (not recorded which). Receptor source: a male donor with ankylosing spondylitis.

Many counts were recorded for this clonotype. The chain carries TRBV29-1 and TRBJ2-7; no clear D gene. Germline values: CDR1 SQVTM, CDR2 ANQGSEA. The CDR3 extends over 11 amino acids. V was pared by 5 bases and J by 5 bases, with 10 bases between. The CDR3 protein is CSVKAQDEQYF. The CDR3 DNA follows: TGCAGCGTTAAGGCCCAAGACGAGCAGTACTTC.

The genes are TRBV5-5 and TRBJ2-2; D unclear. This CDR3 is 14 amino acids long. Germline V gene sequence: CDR1 SGHKS, CDR2 YYEKEE (reference sequence). V dropped 0 bases and J dropped 3 bases, with 6 bases sitting between them. DNA of the CDR3: TGTGCCAGCAGCTTGGGGTGGGACACCGGGGAGCTGTTTTTT. It codes for CASSLGWDTGELFF.

The table lists this clonotype with many counts. For the CDR3, the DNA is TGTGCCAGCAGTTTAGCGGGAGGGGTGGATACGCAGTATTTT. This translates into CASSLAGGVDTQYF. This chain joins TRBV12-3 or TRBV12-4 and TRBJ2-3; TRBD2 agrees at 7 bases. V lost 0 bases and J lost 6; bases outside the gene matches: 3. The length of the CDR3 is 14 residues.

The chain is built from TRBV12-3 or TRBV12-4 and TRBJ1-4, with D possibly matching TRBD1 (5 bases). The CDR3 covers 14 residues. The V and J ends lost 1 base and 5 bases respectively, with 8 bases between them. Here the CDR3 reads CASSLVGPNEKLFF. The CDR3 DNA follows: TGTGCCAGCAGTTTAGTGGGGCCCAATGAAAAACTGTTTTTT.

This clonotype has only a few counts. The chain links TRBV9 to TRBJ2-1, with 12 bases that match TRBD2. Per the germline V gene, CDR1 is SGDLS and CDR2 is YYNGEE. The CDR3 extends over 16 amino acids. The V and J ends lost 0 bases and 9 bases, in that order; junction bases with no gene match: 7. CDR3 in DNA: TGTGCCAGCAGCGTAGTTCCTAGCGGGGGGGCCGTTGAGCAGTTCTTC. As protein: CASSVVPSGGAVEQFF.

This clonotype was counted a few times. V is TRBV18 and J is TRBJ2-3; the match to TRBD2 covers 9 bases. Germline V gene lookup returns CDR1 KGHSH and CDR2 LQKENI. The CDR3 is 15 residues long. Trimming removed 2 bases from V and 1 base from J; junction bases left unmatched: 1. CDR3 amino acids: CASSPASGGTDTQYF. In DNA form, the CDR3 reads TGTGCCAGCTCACCAGCTAGCGGGGGCACAGATACGCAGTATTTT.

This clonotype showed up just a few times. V gene TRBV6-1 combines with J gene TRBJ1-3; D remains ambiguous. The CDR3 covers 13 residues. In germline, CDR1 is MNHNS, CDR2 SASEGT. V shed 7 bases and J shed 3 bases, with 10 bases lying between them. The CDR3: CASTPGHGNTIYF. In DNA form, the CDR3 reads TGTGCCAGCACCCCCGGCCATGGAAACACCATATATTTT.

V and J are TRBV2 and TRBJ2-7; 10 nucleotides align to TRBD1. This CDR3 is built from 17 residues. Germline V gives CDR1 SNHLY, CDR2 FYNNEI. V lost 3 bases and J lost 5; bases outside the gene matches: 13. In DNA form, the CDR3 reads TGTGCCAGCAGTGATCTTCTGTTGCGGGACAGGGGACACGAGCAGTACTTC. Residues: CASSDLLLRDRGHEQYF.

In this sample, this clonotype turned up a few times. As DNA, the CDR3 is TGCGCCAGCAGATCCGGGTCTGGGGCCAACGTCCTGACTTTC. This codes for CASRSGSGANVLTF. The chain combines TRBV5-1 with TRBJ2-6; D uncertain. Looked up from germline, CDR1 is SGHRS and CDR2 is YFSETQ. Between the trimmed V and J ends, which lost 5 bases and 1 base, there was a span of 7 bases. This CDR3 has 14 amino acids. Filled out from reference TRBV5-1 and TRBJ2-6, the complete variable domain reads KAGVTQTPRYLIKTRGQQVTLSCSPISGHRSVSWYQQTPGQGLQFLFEYFSETQRNKGNFPGRFSGRQFSNSRSEMNVSTLELGDSALYLCASRSGSGANVLTFGAGSRLTVL.

This clonotype was seen a handful of times. This rearrangement joins TRBV6-2 or TRBV6-3 to TRBJ2-2; D unclear. The CDR3 totals 15 residues. Per the germline V gene, CDR1 is MNHEY and CDR2 is SVGEGT. V was trimmed by 6 bases and J by 1 base, leaving 12 bases between them. The CDR3 sequence: CASRPLLLNTGELFF. Written as DNA, the CDR3 is TGTGCCAGCAGACCCCTACTACTGAACACCGGGGAGCTGTTTTTT.

J is TRBJ2-3 and V is TRBV4-2, with TRBD2 matching over 14 bases. The length of the CDR3 is 19 residues. CDR1 and CDR2 from the germline V gene are LGHNA and YNFKEQ. J was trimmed by 4 bases and V by 4 bases; bases with no gene match: 13. DNA for the CDR3: TGTGCCAGCAGCCCAGATGGGACTAGCGGGGGCCTTTCCCCAGATACGCAGTATTTT. This sequence encodes CASSPDGTSGGLSPDTQYF.

The rearrangement joins TRBV27 to TRBJ1-5, with D hard to call. The V and J ends lost 6 bases and 7 bases respectively, with 13 bases between them. Germline lookup yields CDR1 MNHEY and CDR2 SMNVEV (reference sequence). This CDR3 has 13 amino acids. Written as DNA, the CDR3 is TGTGCCAGCAGGTTGGAGTTTGGGCAGCCCCAGCATTTT. This codes for CASRLEFGQPQHF.

V usage is TRBV7-8 and J usage is TRBJ1-5, with unresolved D. The V gene's germline CDR1 is SGHVS and CDR2 FQNEAQ. V was cut by 1 base and J by 4 bases, with 11 bases left in between. The CDR3 has 15 residues. CDR3 region: CASSLGQVLNQPQHF. CDR3 sequence (DNA): TGTGCCAGCAGCTTAGGGCAGGTATTGAATCAGCCCCAGCATTTT.

This clonotype was detected a few times. The V and J genes are TRBV7-2 and TRBJ2-1; D gene unclear. The CDR3 has 15 residues. The germline V gene has CDR1 SGHTA and CDR2 FQGNSA. Deletions cut 3 bases from V and 7 bases from J, with 16 bases between. In DNA form, the CDR3 reads TGTGCCAGCAGCTTCACGACCCGCTTCATGAATGAGCAGTTCTTC. Protein sequence: CASSFTTRFMNEQFF. Using reference TRBV7-2 and TRBJ2-1 for the parts outside the CDR3, the full variable domain is GAGVSQSPSNKVTEKGKDVELRCDPISGHTALYWYRQSLGQGLEFLIYFQGNSAPDKSGLPSDRFSAERTGGSVSTLTIQRTQQEDSAVYLCASSFTTRFMNEQFFGPGTRLTVL.

The table lists this clonotype with a few counts. V usage is TRBV29-1 and J usage is TRBJ2-7, with D possibly matching TRBD2 (5 bases). Trimming removed 0 bases at V and 6 bases at J, with 9 bases between. Germline V gives CDR1 SQVTM, CDR2 ANQGSEA. This CDR3 is built from 12 residues. CDR3 sequence: CSVEDQRVEQYF. In DNA, the CDR3 is TGCAGCGTTGAAGACCAGAGGGTCGAGCAGTACTTC.

This clonotype was counted only a few times. A read error may account for a junction end that differs from germline. CDR3 nucleotides: TGTGCCAGCAGTTTAGCAGGGGTGGGATATCAGGCCCAGCATTTT. Amino acid sequence: CASSLAGVGYQAQHF. The rearrangement links TRBV12-3 or TRBV12-4 to TRBJ1-5; perhaps TRBD1 as D (5 bases). The CDR3 totals 15 residues.

Only a few counts were recorded for this clonotype. This rearrangement joins TRBV28 to TRBJ2-1, with 8 bases aligning to TRBD2. The CDR3 totals 16 residues. The germline gives CDR1 MDHEN, CDR2 SYDVKM. V was clipped by 7 bases and J by 4 bases; unmatched bases: 12. As DNA, the CDR3 is TGTGCCAGCACGACAGCGGGAGTCACGCTATACAATGAGCAGTTCTTC. It translates to CASTTAGVTLYNEQFF.

CDR3 sequence (DNA): TGCAGTGCTAGAAGGGGACAGATATACGAGCAGTACTTC. The encoded protein is CSARRGQIYEQYF. The rearrangement links TRBV20-1 to TRBJ2-7, with 7 positions matching TRBD1. The V and J ends lost 2 bases and 4 bases, in that order; junction bases with no gene match: 5. This CDR3 has 13 amino acids. Germline CDR1 DFQATT, CDR2 SNEGSKA (reference sequence).

V gene TRBV30 combines with J gene TRBJ2-7; possibly TRBD2 for D (6 bases). The CDR3 covers 12 residues. V was clipped by 3 bases and J by 2 bases, with 8 bases between them. Germline loops: CDR1 GTSNPN, CDR2 SVGIG (reference sequence). The CDR3, as DNA: TGTGCCTGGAGGGGACTGCCCTACGAGCAGTACTTC. Its protein is CAWRGLPYEQYF.

This chain joins TRBV7-2 and TRBJ1-3; D is unresolved. The CDR3 is 17 residues long. Germline values: CDR1 SGHTA, CDR2 FQGNSA. The V and J ends lost 0 bases and 0 bases respectively, with 12 bases between them. The CDR3: CASSLADRQASGNTIYF. CDR3 DNA sequence: TGTGCCAGCAGCTTAGCGGATCGGCAGGCCTCTGGAAACACCATATATTTT.

This clonotype was picked up a small number of times. The chain couples TRBV5-1 to TRBJ2-7; D is perhaps TRBD1 or TRBD2 (5 bases each). Germline CDR1 and CDR2: SGHRS and YFSETQ. Trimming cost V 4 bases and J 3 bases, with 14 bases left between them. The CDR3 runs to 14 residues. CDR3 loop: CASSPPGSFYEQYF. The CDR3 DNA follows: TGCGCCAGCAGCCCACCAGGGAGTTTCTACGAGCAGTACTTC.

The rearrangement links TRBV29-1 to TRBJ2-7, with TRBD2 matching over 13 bases. The V gene end was trimmed by 6 bases and the J gene end by 1 base; junction bases not matched to a gene: 9. Germline CDR1 SQVTM, CDR2 ANQGSEA. This CDR3 is 16 amino acids long. In nucleotides, the CDR3 is TGCAGCGTGGTACCTCAACTAGCGGGGGGGTCCTACGAGCAGTACTTC. Translation gives CSVVPQLAGGSYEQYF.

The chain combines TRBV6-4 with TRBJ2-1; D perhaps matches TRBD2 (7 bases). Germline CDR1 and CDR2: MRHNA and SNTAGT. Trimming pared 4 bases from V and 8 bases from J, leaving 15 bases between. The CDR3 contains 14 residues. The CDR3 protein is CASSVGGAGHEQFF. The CDR3 coding sequence is TGTGCCAGCAGTGTTGGGGGGGCCGGACATGAGCAGTTCTTC.

V usage is TRBV28 and J usage is TRBJ1-6; D remains unclear. The V end lost 3 bases, the J end lost 7 bases, and 10 bases lay between the germline ends. CDR1 MDHEN and CDR2 SYDVKM come from the germline V gene. The CDR3 extends over 14 amino acids. The CDR3 coding sequence is TGTGCCAGCAGTTTTAAACAGCGAAATTCACCCCTCCACTTT. This sequence encodes CASSFKQRNSPLHF.

CDR3 amino acids: CASSLPADSNQPQHF. In nucleotides, the CDR3 is TGTGCCAGCAGTTTACCGGCGGATAGCAATCAGCCCCAGCATTTT. This chain links TRBV28 with TRBJ1-5, with D uncertain. From germline, CDR1 is MDHEN and CDR2 SYDVKM. This CDR3 spans 15 amino acids. The V end was cut by 2 bases, the J end by 0 bases, with 8 bases between.

This clonotype was seen only a few times. The chain links TRBV29-1 to TRBJ1-2, with unresolved D. V was clipped by 5 bases and J by 6 bases, with 16 bases between them. Germline CDR1 reads SQVTM; CDR2 reads ANQGSEA. This CDR3 has 13 residues. The CDR3 bases are TGCAGCGTTTACGATCCTATTCTCCATGGCTACACCTTC. Translating gives CSVYDPILHGYTF.

This clonotype has a single count. The CDR3 loop is CASSLGPRDRTYTGELFF. CDR3 DNA: TGTGCCAGCAGCCTGGGCCCCCGGGACAGGACATACACCGGGGAGCTGTTTTTT. The chain is built from TRBV9 and TRBJ2-2; 8 nucleotides match TRBD1. Germline V gives CDR1 SGDLS, CDR2 YYNGEE. V was clipped by 4 bases and J by 3 bases; unmatched bases: 14. The CDR3 spans 18 residues.

The chain joins TRBV12-3 or TRBV12-4 to TRBJ1-2; maybe TRBD1 (5 bases). Trimming left V 3 bases short and J 3 bases short, with 20 bases between. The CDR3 spans 17 residues. CDR3 coding DNA: TGTGCCAGCAGTTTCACCTCTACGACCAGGGAGGACTATGGCTACACCTTC. As protein: CASSFTSTTREDYGYTF.